The clone carrying this T cell receptor beta chain was seen ten or more times. Its antigen is not identified. Individually, TCR cDNA molecules were each labelled with a unique molecular identifier. TCRdb itself ran the 5' RACE reads through MiXCR, one entry per CDR3 protein. The profile covers 5,500 to 8,500 distinct CDR3 sequences, with around 3.4% appearing a single time and 15% to 20% taken by the ten largest. The entry originates in a study of spatial heterogeneity in lung cancer. Study at large: TCR transcript abundance in tumor regions was strongly correlated with the T cell module score obtained from matched bulk RNA-seq.

Documented time point: sample taken at primary tumor resection. General study points: Intratumoral expanded alpha and beta TCR counts were found to track tumor mutation counts.

Source: lung tumor tissue, taken at surgery. This TCR came from a male donor with early-stage non-small cell lung cancer.

The CDR3 sequence: CATSAAVGVLWLFF. In DNA, the CDR3 is TGTGCCACCTCTGCGGCGGTCGGCGTTCTATGGCTGTTTTTT. The chain recombines TRBV19 with TRBJ2-2; D uncertain. V lost 10 bases to trimming and J lost 13 bases, with 25 bases between them. There are 14 residues in the CDR3. The germline gives CDR1 LNHDA, CDR2 SQIVND (reference sequence).